This paragraph reports one T cell receptor (beta chain). Antigen unknown. The entry originates in a study of T cell responses to AZD1222 COVID-19 vaccine. Notes on the study in general: At baseline, just 5 or 6 AZD1222 recipients tested seropositive. Donors were largely white British and mainly female; clonal diversity was possibly underestimated. Unmutated variant regions reportedly attract nearly half of all spike-specific TCRs.

Using immunoSEQ multiplex PCR, the repertoire was profiled, and TCRdb retains in-frame clones only, with some absent. The sample holds around 120,000 clones, nearly 90% seen once. V gave up 3 bases and J gave up 6 bases, with 14 bases separating them. Germline V gives CDR1 KGHSH, CDR2 LQKENI. The CDR3 runs to 14 residues. The sample here was peripheral blood, taken on day 0 of AZD1222 vaccination. This sequence joins TRBV18 and TRBJ1-1; possible D gene TRBD1, 6 bases. This sequence originates from an adult in good health. The CDR3 sequence is CASSPDTGRAEAFF. The DNA of the CDR3 is TGTGCCAGCTCACCCGATACAGGGAGGGCTGAAGCTTTCTTT.